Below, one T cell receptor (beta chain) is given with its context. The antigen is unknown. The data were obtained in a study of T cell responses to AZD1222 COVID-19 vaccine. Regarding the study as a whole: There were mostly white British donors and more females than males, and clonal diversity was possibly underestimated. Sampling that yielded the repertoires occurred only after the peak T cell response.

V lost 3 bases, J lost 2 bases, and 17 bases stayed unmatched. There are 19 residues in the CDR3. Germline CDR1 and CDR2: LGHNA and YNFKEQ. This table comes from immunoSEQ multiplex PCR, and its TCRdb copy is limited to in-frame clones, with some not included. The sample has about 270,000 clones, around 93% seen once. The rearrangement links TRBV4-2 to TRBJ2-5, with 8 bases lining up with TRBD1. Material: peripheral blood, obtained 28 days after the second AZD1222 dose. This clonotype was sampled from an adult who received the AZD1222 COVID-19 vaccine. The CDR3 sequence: CASSQYGQGALIGQETQYF. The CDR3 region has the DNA TGTGCCAGCAGCCAGTACGGGCAGGGGGCCCTCATTGGACAAGAGACCCAGTACTTC.